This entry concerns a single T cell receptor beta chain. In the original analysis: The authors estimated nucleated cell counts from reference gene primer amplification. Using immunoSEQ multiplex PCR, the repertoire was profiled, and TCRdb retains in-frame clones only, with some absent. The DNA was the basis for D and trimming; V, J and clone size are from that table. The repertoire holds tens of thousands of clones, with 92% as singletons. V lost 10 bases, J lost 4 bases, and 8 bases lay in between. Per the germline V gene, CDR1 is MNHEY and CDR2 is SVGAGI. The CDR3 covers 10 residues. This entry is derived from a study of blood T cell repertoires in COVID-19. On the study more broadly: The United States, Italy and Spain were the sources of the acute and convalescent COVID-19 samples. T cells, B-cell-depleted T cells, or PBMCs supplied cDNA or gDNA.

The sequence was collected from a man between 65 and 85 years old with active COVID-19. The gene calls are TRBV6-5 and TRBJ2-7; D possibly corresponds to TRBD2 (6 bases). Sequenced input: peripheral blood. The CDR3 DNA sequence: TGTGCCATTCTAGCGTACGAGCAGTACTTC. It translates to CAILAYEQYF.